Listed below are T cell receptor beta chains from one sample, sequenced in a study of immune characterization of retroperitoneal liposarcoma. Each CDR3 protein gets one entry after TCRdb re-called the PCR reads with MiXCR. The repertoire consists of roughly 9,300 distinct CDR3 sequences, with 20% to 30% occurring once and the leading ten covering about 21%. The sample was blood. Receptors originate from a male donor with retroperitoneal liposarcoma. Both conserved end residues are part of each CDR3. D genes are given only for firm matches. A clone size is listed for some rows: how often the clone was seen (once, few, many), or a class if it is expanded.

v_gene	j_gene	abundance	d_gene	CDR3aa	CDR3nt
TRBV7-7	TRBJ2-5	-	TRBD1	CASSLASGRGETQYF	TGTGCTAGCAGCTTAGCGTCTGGCAGGGGGGAGACCCAGTACTTC
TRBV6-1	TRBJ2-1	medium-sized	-	CASSDRWNYNEQFF	TGTGCCAGTTCTGACAGGTGGAACTACAATGAGCAGTTCTTC
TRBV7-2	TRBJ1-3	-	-	CASSLRAGEANTIYF	TGTGCCAGCAGCTTAAGGGCGGGGGAGGCAAACACCATATATTTT
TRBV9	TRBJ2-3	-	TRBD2	CASSVGDSGGGAPLDTQYF	TGTGCCAGCAGCGTAGGGGATAGCGGGGGGGGGGCCCCACTGGATACGCAGTATTTT
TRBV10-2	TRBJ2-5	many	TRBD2	CASSELGRTSGGQHEYQETQYF	TGCGCCAGCAGTGAGCTGGGTAGGACTAGCGGGGGGCAACACGAGTACCAAGAGACCCAGTACTTC
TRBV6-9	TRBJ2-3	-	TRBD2	CTSSTPLTSGGDTQYF	TGTACCAGCAGTACCCCGCTGACTAGCGGGGGAGATACGCAGTATTTT
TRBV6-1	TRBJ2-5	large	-	CASSESPLAPQETQYF	TGTGCCAGCAGTGAATCTCCACTAGCCCCACAAGAGACCCAGTACTTC
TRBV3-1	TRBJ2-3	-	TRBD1	CASSHVRDRADTQYF	TGTGCCAGCAGCCACGTCCGGGACAGGGCTGATACGCAGTATTTT
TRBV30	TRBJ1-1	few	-	CAWNRGLSTEAFF	TGTGCCTGGAATCGGGGGCTGAGCACTGAAGCTTTCTTT
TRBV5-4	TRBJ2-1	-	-	CASSLRVAMDNEQFF	TGTGCCAGCAGCTTGAGGGTAGCGATGGACAATGAGCAGTTCTTC
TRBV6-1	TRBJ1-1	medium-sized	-	CASSDKMNTEAFF	TGTGCCAGCAGTGACAAAATGAACACTGAAGCTTTCTTT
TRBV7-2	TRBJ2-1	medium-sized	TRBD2	CASSGSGGAVDEQFF	TGTGCCAGCAGCGGTAGCGGGGGGGCCGTCGATGAGCAGTTCTTC
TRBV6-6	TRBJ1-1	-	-	CASSYSLGRVNTEAFF	TGTGCCAGCAGTTACTCGTTGGGAAGGGTGAACACTGAAGCTTTCTTT
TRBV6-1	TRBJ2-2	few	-	CASSWSKGHTGELFF	TGTGCCAGCAGTTGGTCGAAGGGTCACACCGGGGAGCTGTTTTTT
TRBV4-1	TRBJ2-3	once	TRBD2	CASSQEEASGTDTQYF	TGCGCCAGCAGCCAAGAGGAGGCTAGCGGGACAGATACGCAGTATTTT
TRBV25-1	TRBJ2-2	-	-	CASSVVVGTGELFF	TGTGCCAGCAGTGTAGTGGTTGGCACCGGGGAGCTGTTTTTT